This T cell receptor (beta chain) was captured in a study of pediatric ulcerative colitis. General study findings and limits: All ulcerative colitis patients, but no controls, carried a couple of rectal clonotypes.

Assay used: immunoSEQ multiplex PCR; TCRdb lists only in-frame clones, some missing. Of about 60,000 clones listed, about 87% are singletons. Note on this clone: Its antigen is still unknown.

After removal of 7 bases from V and 2 bases from J, the junction contained 7 bases not matched to a gene. The CDR3 totals 15 residues. Germline CDR1 is ENHRY and CDR2 is SYGVKD. The TCR sequence derives from a boy aged 5-17 years who was a control in a study of pediatric ulcerative colitis. The chain couples TRBV10-3 to TRBJ2-3; TRBD2 aligns across 9 bases. Sequences were obtained from blood. CDR3 in DNA: TGTGCCATCACTAAGCGGGGGGCGAACACAGATACGCAGTATTTT. Its translation is CAITKRGANTDTQYF.